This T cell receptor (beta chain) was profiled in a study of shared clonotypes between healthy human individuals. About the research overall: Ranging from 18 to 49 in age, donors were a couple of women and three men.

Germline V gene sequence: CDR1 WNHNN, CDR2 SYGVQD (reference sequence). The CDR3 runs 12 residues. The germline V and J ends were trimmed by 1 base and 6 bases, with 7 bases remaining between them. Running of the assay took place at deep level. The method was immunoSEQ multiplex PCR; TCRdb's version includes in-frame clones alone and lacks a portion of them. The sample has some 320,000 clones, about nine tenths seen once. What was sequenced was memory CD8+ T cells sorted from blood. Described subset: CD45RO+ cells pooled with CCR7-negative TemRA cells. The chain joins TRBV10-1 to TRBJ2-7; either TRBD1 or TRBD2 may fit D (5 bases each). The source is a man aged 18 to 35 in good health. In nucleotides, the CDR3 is TGCGCCAGCAGTGAGTTTGGGACCGAGCAGTACTTC. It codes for CASSEFGTEQYF.